This T cell receptor beta chain appears in the sequencing data of a study of CD8 T cells in Susac syndrome. RNA was extracted with the RNeasy kit, and a quantity of roughly 0.5 to 1 ug was reverse transcribed using random hexamers. TCRdb called the immunoSEQ multiplex PCR reads again in MiXCR, with one record for every CDR3 protein. Here the sample spans hundreds of thousands of distinct CDR3 sequences, 70% to 90% being singletons. Per germline, CDR1 PRHDT and CDR2 FYEKMQ (reference sequence). Trimming shortened V by 5 bases and J by 7 bases, and 21 bases separated the two germline ends. This CDR3 contains 15 residues.

V usage is TRBV13 and J usage is TRBJ2-7; a possible D gene is TRBD1 (6 bases). Sequences were obtained from CD8+ T cells from PBMCs. This TCR derives from a human donor with multiple sclerosis. Written as DNA, the CDR3 is TGTGCCAGCAGCGATAGCGACAGGCGTTACGAGGAGCAGTACTTC. As protein: CASSDSDRRYEEQYF. Full variable domain (outside the CDR3, taken from reference TRBV13 and TRBJ2-7): AAGVIQSPRHLIKEKRETATLKCYPIPRHDTVYWYQQGPGQDPQFLISFYEKMQSDKGSIPDRFSAQQFSDYHSELNMSSLELGDSALYFCASSDSDRRYEEQYFGPGTRLTVT.